These T cell receptor beta chains were read from a single sample in a study of shared clonotypes between healthy human individuals. Measured with immunoSEQ multiplex PCR; TCRdb has only the in-frame clones, and not every one. The data show 1,400,000 or so clones, with approximately 98.5% seen just once and approximately 0.38% held by the top ten. Sequencing used naive CD4+ T cells sorted from blood. The receptors here all came from a man under 40 in good health. The CDR3 runs from the conserved cysteine through the conserved F or W. A D gene is named only where the DNA matches it firmly. Rows may omit the clone size; those that give it use once, few, many or a size class.

.	TRBV5-1	15	.	TRBJ2-5	CASSYSGTPRETQYF	TGCGCCAGCAGCTACTCCGGGACTCCTCGAGAGACCCAGTACTTC
TRBD1	TRBV18	13	.	TRBJ2-7	CASSSGQGSEQYF	TGTGCCAGCTCATCGGGACAGGGGTCCGAGCAGTACTTC
TRBD2	TRBV10-3	16	.	TRBJ2-3	CAISGTSGRSTDTQYF	TGTGCCATCAGTGGGACTAGCGGGAGAAGCACAGATACGCAGTATTTT
.	TRBV10-3	14	once	TRBJ1-2	CAISDVGNNYGYTF	TGTGCCATCAGTGACGTAGGAAATAACTATGGCTACACCTTC
TRBD2	TRBV4-3	17	once	TRBJ2-1	CASSQDPGSGKYNEQFF	TGCGCCAGCAGCCAAGATCCGGGTAGCGGGAAGTACAATGAGCAGTTCTTC
.	TRBV9	13	.	TRBJ1-2	CASSVGPSHGYTF	TGTGCCAGCAGCGTGGGACCCTCCCATGGCTACACCTTC
.	TRBV7-9	16	.	TRBJ1-4	CASSLGRTPGNEKLFF	TGTGCCAGCAGCTTAGGAAGGACACCTGGTAATGAAAAACTGTTTTTT
TRBD2	TRBV9	15	.	TRBJ2-1	CASSWGGRVGDEQFF	TGTGCCAGCAGTTGGGGTGGGAGGGTCGGCGATGAGCAGTTCTTC
TRBD2	TRBV6-5	15	.	TRBJ2-7	CASRLTSGSIYEQYF	TGTGCCAGCCGACTGACTAGCGGGAGTATATACGAGCAGTACTTC
.	TRBV10-3	13	.	TRBJ2-7	CAISGGGLQKQYF	TGTGCCATCAGTGGTGGCGGACTCCAGAAGCAGTACTTC
TRBD1	TRBV7-8	15	.	TRBJ2-5	CASRRSTGGRETQYF	TGTGCCAGCAGGAGATCGACAGGGGGCAGAGAGACCCAGTACTTC
.	TRBV7-2	11	.	TRBJ2-7	CASSLAHEQYF	TGTGCCAGCAGCCTCGCCCACGAGCAGTACTTC
TRBD1	TRBV10-3	15	once	TRBJ1-4	CAISVRGQGNEKLFF	TGTGCCATCAGTGTCCGAGGACAGGGAAATGAAAAACTGTTTTTT
.	TRBV7-9	16	.	TRBJ1-1	CASIYPPGQGGTEAFF	TGTGCCAGCATCTACCCCCCTGGGCAGGGCGGCACTGAAGCTTTCTTT
.	TRBV7-9	13	.	TRBJ2-1	CASSLAPVNEQFF	TGTGCCAGCAGCTTAGCCCCGGTAAATGAGCAGTTCTTC
.	TRBV2	14	.	TRBJ1-4	CASSVVGGDEKLFF	TGTGCCAGCAGTGTTGTGGGGGGCGATGAAAAACTGTTTTTT
.	TRBV18	15	.	TRBJ2-1	CASSPLGSSYNEQFF	TGTGCCAGCTCACCACTAGGCAGCTCCTACAATGAGCAGTTCTTC